This is a list of T cell receptor beta chains from one sample in a study of shared clonotypes between healthy human individuals. Sequenced by immunoSEQ multiplex PCR; TCRdb stores in-frame clones only, minus some. The table includes millions of clones, approximately 94% detected once. The sample consisted of naive CD4+ T cells sorted from blood. The receptors were sampled from a man aged 18 to 30 in good health. CDR3s include the opening cysteine and the closing phenylalanine or tryptophan. D genes are given only for firm matches. Rows give clone size only sometimes, using once, few, many, or a class for an expanded clone.

d_call	v_call	j_call	clone_size	cdr3_nt	cdr3_aa
-	TRBV6-5	TRBJ1-1	-	TGTGCCAGCAGTTACCACGGGGCAGGCAACACTGAAGCTTTCTTT	CASSYHGAGNTEAFF
-	TRBV7-2	TRBJ1-1	-	TGTGCCAGCAGCTATTATCCTGAAGCTTTCTTT	CASSYYPEAFF
TRBD1	TRBV28	TRBJ1-3	-	TGTGCCAGCAGTTTATGGGACAGGGTGGGAAACACCATATATTTT	CASSLWDRVGNTIYF
-	TRBV10-3	TRBJ1-5	-	TGTGCCATCGGTGTCGGAAAGGACGGCAATCAGCCCCAGCATTTT	CAIGVGKDGNQPQHF
TRBD1	TRBV6-6	TRBJ2-7	-	TGTGCCAGCAGTTACTCGAACAGGGGCACCTACGAGCAGTACTTC	CASSYSNRGTYEQYF
TRBD1	TRBV28	TRBJ1-2	-	TGTGCCAGCAGTTACAGGGGACCTTTGGGCTACACCTTC	CASSYRGPLGYTF
TRBD2	TRBV4-2	TRBJ2-7	-	TGTGCCAGCAGCCCGGGACTATCGGAATACGAGCAGTACTTC	CASSPGLSEYEQYF
-	TRBV30	TRBJ1-1	-	TGTGCCTGGAGTAGTTGGGCAGATGAAGCTTTCTTT	CAWSSWADEAFF
-	TRBV18	TRBJ2-3	-	TGTGCCAGCTCTCGATACACAGATACGCAGTATTTT	CASSRYTDTQYF
-	TRBV2	TRBJ2-7	-	TGTGCCAGCAGTGAAGGACCCTTCGAGCAGTACTTC	CASSEGPFEQYF
-	TRBV4-3	TRBJ2-5	-	TGCGCCAGCAGCCAAGACACCGGAAACCAAGAGACCCAGTACTTC	CASSQDTGNQETQYF
-	TRBV29-1	TRBJ2-5	-	TGCAGCGGGTCGGGCAGCTCGGGGAGGGAGACCCAGTACTTC	CSGSGSSGRETQYF
TRBD1	TRBV6-1	TRBJ2-3	-	TGTGCCAGCAGTCGACAGGGTCCTCAATCAGATACGCAGTATTTT	CASSRQGPQSDTQYF
-	TRBV5-5	TRBJ2-3	-	TGTGCCAGCAGCTTCGGCGGGCAGGACACAGATACGCAGTATTTT	CASSFGGQDTDTQYF
TRBD2	TRBV7-2	TRBJ2-2	-	TGTGCCAGCAGCTTGGCTAGCGGGACGTCCGGGGAGCTGTTTTTT	CASSLASGTSGELFF
-	TRBV29-1	TRBJ1-4	-	TGCAGCGCCCTTGGCGCGGGGACGGAAAAACTGTTTTTT	CSALGAGTEKLFF
-	TRBV7-2	TRBJ1-5	-	TGTGCCAGCAGCTTAGCGCTCGGGAAGGGTCAGCCCCAGCATTTT	CASSLALGKGQPQHF
-	TRBV12-5	TRBJ1-4	-	TGTGCTAGTGGTTTGGCCAGACAGGCCCCTGCAACTAATGAAAAACTGTTTTTT	CASGLARQAPATNEKLFF
-	TRBV6-4	TRBJ1-6	-	TGTGCCAGCAGTGACGGCAGATTTAATTCACCCCTCCACTTT	CASSDGRFNSPLHF
-	TRBV6-5	TRBJ2-7	-	TGTGCCAGCACCGAGGGGGGCTGGCAGTACTTC	CASTEGGWQYF
TRBD2	TRBV2	TRBJ2-1	-	TGTGCCAGCACCGGACTAGCGGGAGGTCTACGCGCTTCGTTCTTC	CASTGLAGGLRASFF
-	TRBV21-1	TRBJ2-2	-	TGTGCCAGCAGCAAAGTAAGAGGCACCGGGGAGCTGTTTTTT	CASSKVRGTGELFF
TRBD1	TRBV7-6	TRBJ2-2	-	TGTGCCAGCGCGCAGGGGGCTTCCGGGGAGCTGTTTTTT	CASAQGASGELFF
-	TRBV5-1	TRBJ2-2	-	TGCGCCAGCAGCTTGAATACTGGTAACACCGGGGAGCTGTTTTTT	CASSLNTGNTGELFF
TRBD2	TRBV25-1	TRBJ2-7	-	TGTGCCAGCAGTGGGAAACTAGCGCGGGAGCAGTACTTC	CASSGKLAREQYF
-	TRBV10-3	TRBJ1-2	-	TGTGCCATCAGTTTAAACGGGCCTGAATATGGCTACACCTTC	CAISLNGPEYGYTF
-	TRBV30	TRBJ1-2	-	TGTGCCTGGAGTCGGGGGAAGTATGGCTACACCTTC	CAWSRGKYGYTF
TRBD1	TRBV12-5	TRBJ1-4	-	TGTGCTAGTGGTTTGGTCGGTCTAGTCCGGACAGGGGATGAAAAACTGTTTTTT	CASGLVGLVRTGDEKLFF
TRBD2	TRBV5-4	TRBJ2-3	-	TGTGCCAGCACCCTCCGGGGGGGGCCAGATACGCAGTATTTT	CASTLRGGPDTQYF
TRBD2	TRBV7-4	TRBJ2-2	-	TGTGCCAGCAGCAAGGGTATAGCGGGAGGAGGGGCCGGGGAGCTGTTTTTT	CASSKGIAGGGAGELFF
-	TRBV28	TRBJ2-3	-	TGTGCCAGCAGTTTCCTCGGGCTCGCCCTCACAGATACGCAGTATTTT	CASSFLGLALTDTQYF
TRBD2	TRBV10-3	TRBJ2-2	-	TGTGCCGCGAGCGGGAGAACCAACACCGGGGAGCTGTTTTTT	CAASGRTNTGELFF
-	TRBV5-1	TRBJ1-2	-	TGCGCCAGCAGCTCGGGTGGGGGCCTTGCGTCGGACTATGGCTACACCTTC	CASSSGGGLASDYGYTF
-	TRBV19	TRBJ1-2	-	TGTGCCAGTAGTATCCCCTCGGACACCTTCGGCTATGGCTACACCTTC	CASSIPSDTFGYGYTF
-	TRBV5-4	TRBJ1-6	-	TGTGCCAGCAGCTTGGCGACAGAGTATAATTCACCCCTCCACTTT	CASSLATEYNSPLHF
-	TRBV4-3	TRBJ2-6	-	TGCGCCAGCAGCCAAGATAGGGGGAGTGGGGCCAACGTCCTGACTTTC	CASSQDRGSGANVLTF
TRBD1	TRBV5-6	TRBJ1-2	-	TGTGCCAGCAGCCCGACAGGGGTCAGGGTTGGCTACACCTTC	CASSPTGVRVGYTF
TRBD2	TRBV30	TRBJ2-2	-	TGTGCCTGGAGAGGACTAGCGGGGGGCGCCTACACCGGGGAGCTGTTTTTT	CAWRGLAGGAYTGELFF
TRBD1	TRBV30	TRBJ2-7	once	TGTGCCTGGACCGGGACAGGGGTTACCGAGCAGTACTTC	CAWTGTGVTEQYF
-	TRBV7-2	TRBJ2-3	once	TGTGCCAGCAGCTCGGGGCGTGGCAGGGGCACAGATACGCAGTATTTT	CASSSGRGRGTDTQYF
TRBD2	TRBV19	TRBJ2-1	-	TGTGCCAGTAGTCCTACTAGCGGGAGGTTCCAATACAATGAGCAGTTCTTC	CASSPTSGRFQYNEQFF
-	TRBV18	TRBJ1-1	once	TGTGCCAGCTCACGACGGCCTCGGACAGAGAAATTGAACACTGAAGCTTTCTTT	CASSRRPRTEKLNTEAFF
-	TRBV10-2	TRBJ1-1	-	TGCGCCAGCAGTGAACGGATGAACACTGAAGCTTTCTTT	CASSERMNTEAFF
TRBD1	TRBV19	TRBJ1-6	-	TGTGCCAGTAGTGTCGGACAGGGGTATAGCTCCTATAATTCACCCCTCCACTTT	CASSVGQGYSSYNSPLHF
-	TRBV30	TRBJ1-5	-	TGTGCCTGGAGTCTGGGATTCAATCAGCCCCAGCATTTT	CAWSLGFNQPQHF
-	TRBV18	TRBJ2-5	-	TGTGCCAGCTCACCGGTGGGAGGAGAGACCCAGTACTTC	CASSPVGGETQYF
TRBD2	TRBV9	TRBJ2-5	-	TGTGCCAGCAGCGTAGAAGCTGGACTAGCGGGAGGGATAGGTCGGCAAGAGACCCAGTACTTC	CASSVEAGLAGGIGRQETQYF
-	TRBV7-2	TRBJ2-1	-	TGTGCCAGCAGCTCTGGCGGCTCCTACAATGAGCAGTTCTTC	CASSSGGSYNEQFF
-	TRBV11-2	TRBJ1-2	-	TGTGCCAGCAGCCCGATGACGGCAGTTAACTATGGCTACACCTTC	CASSPMTAVNYGYTF
-	TRBV5-4	TRBJ1-2	-	TGTGCCAGCAGCTTGAACGGGGGCGAGGGCTATGGCTACACCTTC	CASSLNGGEGYGYTF
-	TRBV6-5	TRBJ2-1	-	TGTGCCAGCAGTTACTCCTACCTGGGGCGGGTTAATGAGCAGTTCTTC	CASSYSYLGRVNEQFF
TRBD1	TRBV9	TRBJ2-5	-	TGTGCCAGCAGCTCCAGGGACAGCAAAGAGACCCAGTACTTC	CASSSRDSKETQYF
TRBD1	TRBV5-1	TRBJ1-6	-	TGCGCCAGCAGCGGGGGACAGAACTCCTATAATTCACCCCTCCACTTT	CASSGGQNSYNSPLHF
TRBD1	TRBV30	TRBJ1-1	-	TGTGCCTGGAGTAGGGACAGGGCCATGGAAGCTTTCTTT	CAWSRDRAMEAFF
TRBD1	TRBV6-1	TRBJ1-4	-	TGTGCCAGCAGTGAATTGTTGGGGACAGTAGGCGAAAAACTGTTTTTT	CASSELLGTVGEKLFF
-	TRBV7-2	TRBJ2-2	-	TGTGCCAGCAGCTTCAGGGCGGGCGGGGAGCTGTTTTTT	CASSFRAGGELFF
TRBD2	TRBV7-2	TRBJ2-5	-	TGTGCCAGCAGCAGTGGCCTAGCGGGTACTACGGGGACCCAGTACTTC	CASSSGLAGTTGTQYF
-	TRBV9	TRBJ1-3	-	TGTGCCAGCAGCACTCAGACAGCCTACTCTGGAAACACCATATATTTT	CASSTQTAYSGNTIYF
TRBD1	TRBV2	TRBJ1-1	once	TGTGCCAGCAAGTCCCGGGACAGGGGCTCCACTGAAGCTTTCTTT	CASKSRDRGSTEAFF